The present T cell receptor (beta chain) was sequenced within a study of T cell responses to AZD1222 COVID-19 vaccine. The V end was cut by 6 bases, the J end by 6 bases, with 14 bases between. This CDR3 is 13 amino acids long. From germline, CDR1 is KGHSH and CDR2 LQKENI. The repertoire was sequenced with immunoSEQ multiplex PCR; TCRdb's copy has only in-frame clones and lacks some. The sample records some 150,000 clones, 75% to 85% being singletons. V usage is TRBV18 and J usage is TRBJ2-5; D is perhaps TRBD2 (6 bases). This sequence originates from an adult who received the MenACWY meningococcal vaccine as a control. The material sequenced was peripheral blood, taken 28 days after the second dose of the MenACWY control vaccine. The CDR3 DNA sequence: TGTGCCAGCTCGGACGGAGGGCCAAAGACCCAGTACTTC. Residues: CASSDGGPKTQYF.